This is a list of T cell receptor beta chains from one sample in a study of blood T cell repertoires in COVID-19. This table comes from immunoSEQ multiplex PCR, and its TCRdb copy is limited to in-frame clones, with some not included. This table holds over 75,000 clones, 80% found once. The sample comprised peripheral blood. The receptor source for this set is a woman between 65 and 79 years old with acute or convalescent COVID-19. CDR3s include the opening cysteine and the closing phenylalanine or tryptophan. The D gene is left open where the match is weak.

J gene: TRBJ2-7
D gene: TRBD1
V gene: TRBV7-2
CDR3 protein: CASSNRGPGTYEQYF

J gene: TRBJ2-1
D gene: TRBD2
V gene: TRBV19
CDR3 protein: CASSMGGTSREQFF

J gene: TRBJ1-2
D gene: TRBD1
V gene: TRBV2
CDR3 protein: CASIPGTGGRDYGYTF

J gene: TRBJ1-2
D gene: -
V gene: TRBV5-5
CDR3 protein: CASSLTTGSNYGYTF

J gene: TRBJ1-3
D gene: -
V gene: TRBV3-1/TRBV3-2
CDR3 protein: CASSQTLASLGNTIYF

J gene: TRBJ1-1
D gene: TRBD1
V gene: TRBV6-2/TRBV6-3
CDR3 protein: CASSYRGTGGRLNTEAFF

J gene: TRBJ1-5
D gene: -
V gene: TRBV19
CDR3 protein: CASEERANQPQHF

J gene: TRBJ2-1
D gene: -
V gene: TRBV2
CDR3 protein: CASSEAVGQFF

J gene: TRBJ2-1
D gene: TRBD2
V gene: TRBV7-2
CDR3 protein: CASSLALAGGFNEQFF

J gene: TRBJ2-3
D gene: -
V gene: TRBV9
CDR3 protein: CASSVDPRGITDTQYF

J gene: TRBJ2-1
D gene: -
V gene: TRBV5-1
CDR3 protein: CASSLGATDEQFF

J gene: TRBJ1-3
D gene: TRBD1
V gene: TRBV7-9
CDR3 protein: CASSLQDRANTIYF

J gene: TRBJ2-1
D gene: -
V gene: TRBV6-5
CDR3 protein: CASSNGGGNNEQFF

J gene: TRBJ1-5
D gene: TRBD1
V gene: TRBV27
CDR3 protein: CASSPYSITGGRINQPQHF

J gene: TRBJ1-4
D gene: -
V gene: TRBV12-3/TRBV12-4
CDR3 protein: CASSLGGSGKLFF

J gene: TRBJ1-4
D gene: -
V gene: TRBV9
CDR3 protein: CASSVGSFATNEKLFF

J gene: TRBJ2-3
D gene: -
V gene: TRBV7-3
CDR3 protein: CASSLTASPTDTQYF

J gene: TRBJ1-2
D gene: -
V gene: TRBV2
CDR3 protein: CASSVTGLYGYTF

J gene: TRBJ2-1
D gene: TRBD1
V gene: TRBV29-1
CDR3 protein: CSVEWPTGGVNEQFF

J gene: TRBJ2-5
D gene: -
V gene: TRBV29-1
CDR3 protein: CSHDLESGGTQYF

J gene: TRBJ1-5
D gene: TRBD1
V gene: TRBV6-1
CDR3 protein: CASSWTGGNQPQHF

J gene: TRBJ1-1
D gene: -
V gene: TRBV7-9
CDR3 protein: CASSLRAGMNTEAFF

J gene: TRBJ1-5
D gene: TRBD1
V gene: TRBV6-6
CDR3 protein: CASSGQVNQPQHF

J gene: TRBJ1-6
D gene: TRBD1
V gene: TRBV30
CDR3 protein: CAWGTGLNSPLHF

J gene: TRBJ1-6
D gene: -
V gene: TRBV18
CDR3 protein: CASSPGGNSPLHF

J gene: TRBJ1-2
D gene: -
V gene: TRBV6-5
CDR3 protein: CASSYVRGSGYTF

J gene: TRBJ2-7
D gene: TRBD2
V gene: TRBV5-1
CDR3 protein: CASSWDPSGRLGEQYF

J gene: TRBJ1-1
D gene: -
V gene: TRBV5-1
CDR3 protein: CASSVTTGNTEAFF

J gene: TRBJ2-7
D gene: TRBD2
V gene: TRBV5-1
CDR3 protein: CASSFREGGYEQYF